This T cell receptor (beta chain) was captured by sequencing in a study of OX40 agonist ivuxolimab in advanced cancers. For the study at large: The mean age was roughly 60 years, ranging from about 23 to 85, with about four fifths of participants male.

Data came from immunoSEQ multiplex PCR; TCRdb stores just in-frame clones and leaves some out. The repertoire includes some 71,000 clones, just over 85% of them detected once, and 2.5% to 3% sits in the top ten. This receptor was taken from an adult with an advanced solid tumor such as melanoma, head and neck, liver or kidney cancer. This material consisted of CD4+ or CD8+ T cells sorted from blood, taken in a trial of the OX40 agonist ivuxolimab.

Written as DNA, the CDR3 is TGCAGTGCGGATCTTTACGAGCAGTACTTC. Protein: CSADLYEQYF. The V and J genes are TRBV20-1 and TRBJ2-7; D gene ambiguous. CDR1 is DFQATT, CDR2 SNEGSKA, per germline (reference sequence). V dropped 6 bases and J dropped 4 bases, with 7 bases sitting between them. The CDR3 extends over 10 amino acids.